These T cell receptor beta chains were read from a single sample in a study of T cell responses to AZD1222 COVID-19 vaccine. Clones were read by immunoSEQ multiplex PCR, and TCRdb kept only the in-frame ones, dropping some. The sample has about 160,000 clones, about 91% seen once. Sequenced material: peripheral blood, taken on day 0 of MenACWY control vaccination. Receptors were obtained from an adult in good health. The CDR3 runs from the conserved cysteine through the conserved F or W. D genes are given only for firm matches. Clone size is shown for a subset of rows, as once, few, many or a class of expanded clone.

>TRBJ2-7|.|.|TRBV27
CASSLQGGSSYEQYF
TGTGCCAGCAGTTTACAGGGTGGCAGCTCCTACGAGCAGTACTTC
>TRBJ1-1|TRBD1|.|TRBV7-2
CASRPDRDQFVEAFF
TGTGCCAGCAGACCAGACAGGGACCAGTTTGTTGAAGCTTTCTTT
>TRBJ1-2|.|.|TRBV5-5
CASSLVLGQPNYGYTF
TGTGCCAGCAGCCTGGTCCTTGGACAGCCAAACTATGGCTACACCTTC
>TRBJ1-5|.|.|TRBV20-1
CSASRETQPQHF
TGCAGTGCTAGTCGGGAAACGCAGCCCCAGCATTTT
>TRBJ1-2|TRBD1|.|TRBV30
CAWMGRGFGGYTF
TGTGCCTGGATGGGCAGGGGGTTCGGTGGCTACACCTTC
>TRBJ2-7|TRBD2|.|TRBV19
CASSPLAGGNEQYF
TGTGCCAGTAGCCCCCTAGCGGGAGGTAACGAGCAGTACTTC
>TRBJ2-2|.|.|TRBV7-7
CASSPTVTGELFF
TGTGCCAGCAGCCCGACAGTTACCGGGGAGCTGTTTTTT
>TRBJ2-5|.|.|TRBV7-8
CASSRAGGQETQYF
TGTGCCAGCAGCCGAGCCGGGGGCCAGGAGACCCAGTACTTC
>TRBJ2-1|TRBD2|.|TRBV5-6
CASSFLEGLAWHEQFF
TGTGCCAGCAGCTTTCTCGAAGGACTAGCTTGGCATGAGCAGTTCTTC
>TRBJ2-1|.|.|TRBV10-1
CASSESGVHEQFF
TGCGCCAGCAGTGAGTCAGGGGTCCATGAGCAGTTCTTC
>TRBJ1-3|.|.|TRBV9
CASSVGSGTSGNTIYF
TGTGCCAGCAGCGTAGGTTCCGGGACCTCTGGAAACACCATATATTTT
>TRBJ1-2|.|.|TRBV19
CASVPPPPNYGYTF
TGTGCCAGCGTCCCGCCCCCCCCTAACTATGGCTACACCTTC
>TRBJ1-3|TRBD1|.|TRBV25-1
CASSVGQGADTIYF
TGTGCCAGCAGTGTGGGACAGGGGGCTGACACCATATATTTT
>TRBJ2-1|TRBD1|.|TRBV6-2/TRBV6-3
CASSRDSGNEQFF
TGTGCCAGCAGCCGGGACAGCGGCAATGAGCAGTTCTTC
>TRBJ1-5|.|.|TRBV5-1
CASSLVRRRLDSNQPQHF
TGCGCCAGCAGCTTGGTCCGGCGCAGGCTAGATAGCAATCAGCCCCAGCATTTT
>TRBJ2-3|.|few|TRBV19
CASSALVGGATDTQYF
TGTGCCAGTAGTGCCTTGGTGGGGGGGGCGACAGATACGCAGTATTTT
>TRBJ2-1|.|.|TRBV5-1
CASSSGQSSSYNEQFF
TGCGCCAGCAGCTCCGGACAGTCGAGCTCCTACAATGAGCAGTTCTTC